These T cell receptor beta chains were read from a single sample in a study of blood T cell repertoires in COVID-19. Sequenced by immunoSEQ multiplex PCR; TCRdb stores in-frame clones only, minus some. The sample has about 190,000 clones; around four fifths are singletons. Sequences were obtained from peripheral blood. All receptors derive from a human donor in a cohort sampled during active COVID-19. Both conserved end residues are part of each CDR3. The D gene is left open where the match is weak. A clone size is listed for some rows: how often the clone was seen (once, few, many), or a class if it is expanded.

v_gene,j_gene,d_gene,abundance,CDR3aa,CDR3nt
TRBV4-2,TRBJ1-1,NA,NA,CASSQRDHPGKPNTEAFF,TGTGCCAGCAGCCAACGTGACCATCCAGGGAAGCCGAACACTGAAGCTTTCTTT
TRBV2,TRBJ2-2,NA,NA,CASRWGAGELFF,TGTGCCAGCAGGTGGGGGGCCGGGGAGCTGTTTTTT
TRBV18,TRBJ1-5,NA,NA,CASSPETGSNQPQHF,TGTGCCAGCTCACCAGAAACAGGGAGCAATCAGCCCCAGCATTTT
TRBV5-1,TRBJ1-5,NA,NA,CASSPGGTNQPQHF,TGCGCCAGCAGCCCCGGCGGGACGAATCAGCCCCAGCATTTT
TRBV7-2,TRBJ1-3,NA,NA,CASSLGGRGAAGNTIYF,TGTGCCAGCAGCTTAGGGGGCCGGGGGGCAGCCGGAAACACCATATATTTT
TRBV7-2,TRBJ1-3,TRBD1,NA,CASSLLGTVSGNTIYF,TGTGCCAGCAGCCTCCTCGGGACAGTCTCGGGAAACACCATATATTTT
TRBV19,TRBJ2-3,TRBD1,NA,CASSPRQGPSTDTQYF,TGTGCCAGTAGTCCACGACAGGGGCCTAGCACAGATACGCAGTATTTT
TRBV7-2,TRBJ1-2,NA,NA,CASSVDSRGGYTF,TGTGCCAGCAGCGTGGACTCCCGGGGAGGCTACACCTTC
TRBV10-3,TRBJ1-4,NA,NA,CAIRTELWEKLFF,TGTGCCATTCGGACAGAACTTTGGGAAAAACTGTTTTTT
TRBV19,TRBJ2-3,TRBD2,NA,CASSSNHREGTDTQYF,TGTGCCAGTAGTTCGAACCACCGGGAGGGCACAGATACGCAGTATTTT
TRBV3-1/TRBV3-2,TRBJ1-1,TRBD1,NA,CASSQTAGGARTEAFF,TGTGCCAGCAGCCAGACCGCAGGGGGTGCGAGGACTGAAGCTTTCTTT
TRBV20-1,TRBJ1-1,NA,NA,CSTKANTEAFF,TGCAGTACCAAAGCGAACACTGAAGCTTTCTTT
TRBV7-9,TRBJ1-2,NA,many,CASSLDLRGRGYTF,TGTGCCAGCAGCTTAGATCTCCGCGGCAGGGGATACACCTTC
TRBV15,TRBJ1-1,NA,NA,CATSFWGRDTEAFF,TGTGCCACCAGCTTTTGGGGCAGGGACACTGAAGCTTTCTTT
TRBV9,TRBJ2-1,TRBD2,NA,CASSVANSGRPNEQFF,TGTGCCAGCAGCGTAGCTAATAGCGGGAGGCCAAATGAGCAGTTCTTC
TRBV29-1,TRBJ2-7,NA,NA,CSVYQGYYEQYF,TGCAGCGTCTACCAGGGGTACTACGAGCAGTACTTC
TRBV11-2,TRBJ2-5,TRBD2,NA,CASSFQWEGTQYF,TGTGCCAGCAGCTTTCAGTGGGAGGGGACCCAGTACTTC
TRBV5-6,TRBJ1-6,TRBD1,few,CASSSGTVNSPLHF,TGTGCCAGCAGCTCCGGGACAGTTAATTCACCCCTCCACTTT
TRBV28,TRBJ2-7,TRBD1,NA,CASLPRPGQGLYEQYF,TGTGCCAGCCTACCCCGCCCGGGACAGGGGCTCTACGAGCAGTACTTC
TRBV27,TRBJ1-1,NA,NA,CASRPQGMNTEAFF,TGTGCCAGCAGACCTCAGGGCATGAACACTGAAGCTTTCTTT
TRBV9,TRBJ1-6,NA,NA,CASSPTYYNSPLHF,TGTGCCAGCAGCCCGACATATTATAATTCACCCCTCCACTTT
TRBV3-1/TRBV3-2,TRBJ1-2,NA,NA,CASSQPATRSRYGYTF,TGTGCCAGCAGCCAACCCGCTACGAGGTCGAGGTATGGCTACACCTTC
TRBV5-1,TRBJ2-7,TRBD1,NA,CASSQRTGFDEQYF,TGCGCCAGCAGCCAACGGACAGGGTTCGACGAGCAGTACTTC